The source of this T cell receptor beta chain is a study of T-cell memory formation after mild COVID-19. The overall study: TCR clusters were largely donor specific. Findings of the study overall: A subset of responding clones appeared in pre-infection memory, suggesting cross-reactive memory joined.

From germline, CDR1 is MNHEY and CDR2 SVGAGI. CDR3 length: 12 amino acids. V was pared by 0 bases and J by 8 bases, with 6 bases between. This clonotype showed up many times. Its specificity is unknown. Via MiXCR, TCRdb re-called the 5' RACE reads, giving one row per CDR3 protein. The sample holds 150,000 to 200,000 distinct CDR3 sequences, approximately 17% seen once. Source material: PBMCs or a T cell subset sorted from them (not recorded which). The chain uses TRBV6-5 and TRBJ2-3; D not resolved. This clonotype originated in a man younger than 35 who had mild COVID-19 (a few samples of this study predate the infection). Cell type and time point are not known. The CDR3: CASSYSGSTQYF. DNA of the CDR3: TGTGCCAGCAGTTACTCCGGAAGTACGCAGTATTTT.